This TCR beta chain is drawn from a study of blood T cell repertoires in COVID-19. This clone was recorded once. The authors' processing: Amplified reference gene primers provided the basis for estimating nucleated cell counts. Data came from immunoSEQ multiplex PCR; TCRdb stores just in-frame clones and leaves some out. The D gene and trimming were derived from the DNA, and the V and J assignments and clone size from that table. The repertoire holds some 68,000 clones, with 87% as singletons. The source material was peripheral blood. The TCR originated in a woman aged 45-65 years with COVID-19, enrolled during active disease.

Written as DNA, the CDR3 is TGTGCCACCAGCAGAGTTCTAACCGGAGGCGAGCAGTACTTC. This codes for CATSRVLTGGEQYF. The V and J genes are TRBV15 and TRBJ2-7; D possibly corresponds to TRBD2 (5 bases). V lost 1 base and J 6 bases, leaving 13 bases between the germline ends. CDR1 and CDR2 from the germline V gene are LNHNV and YYDKDF (reference sequence). The CDR3 is 14 residues long.